This TCR beta chain is drawn from a study of immune cell composition in non-small cell lung cancer (dated by TCRdb to about 2017). In terms of the full investigation: Histologic subtype, mostly lung adenocarcinoma or squamous cell carcinoma, was determined with H&E together with p63, CK5, Napsin A and TTF-1 immunohistochemistry. Adaptive Biotechnologies TCR-beta sequencing was carried out on some 32 paired NSCLC tumour and non-adjacent lung specimens, as well as on around 25 tumour-only specimens. For supplementary cohort #1, made up of around ten lung adenocarcinoma cases, paired tumour/lung TCR-beta sequencing was done and TIL populations were generated so that tumour reactivity could be assessed. A handful of tumour specimens that had TCR-beta data belonged to rare histological subtypes and were left out of the subtype comparisons.

With respect to this clone: Its cognate antigen has yet to be identified. Base qualities are not provided; no much larger clone lies one nucleotide away.

Study-level results and caveats: Across fewer than 13 adenocarcinoma cases, the maximal tumour-associated clone frequency showed a strong correlation with TIL tumour reactivity, but overall clonality showed no such correlation. No significant correlation was found between smoking pack-years and tumour TCR-beta clonality. Tumour-associated clones >0.5% occurred in nearly half of NSCLC cases: around 32% of adenocarcinomas versus roughly 68% of squamous carcinomas. The reactivity cohort included only about ten cases, and whether tumour-reactive clones share sequences with the dominant in vivo tumour-associated clones was not shown.

A two-step multiplex PCR was used to amplify TCR-beta CDR3 regions from genomic DNA, and Illumina-compatible adaptors were added in the second step. TCR-beta immunosequencing was carried out on an Illumina platform through the commercial immunoSEQ service. Per the authors' processing: Repertoires were summarised by productive clonality and by Top 10 Clones, defined as the percentage of T-cell templates derived from the ten most frequent sequences. Productive clonality had a range of 0 to 1, where 1 means a monoclonal population. Sequences comprising at least 0.1% of tumour T-cell templates but absent from matched non-adjacent lung were defined as tumour-associated clones and were identified via log10 scatter plots. Student's t-tests were used for two-group comparisons, ANOVA was used for stages, and linear regression was used for relationships, with analyses conducted in GraphPad Prism7 and R. This is the immuneACCESS table as TCRdb keeps it, with only in-frame sequences that have V and J called. A part of the clones is gone; compared with another copy, unresolved V genes explain less than half, and the rest is unexplained. V and J calls and clone size come straight from that table; D and trimming were deduced from the DNA. The sample has about 2,000 clones on record, over 55% of them singletons. The ten largest clones represent around 8.8% of the sample.

Non-adjacent lung tissue from the same patient, taken as far from the tumour as possible and at least 3 cm away, was used for the normal lung samples. Frozen aliquots of unsorted single-cell suspensions were used for genomic DNA extraction with the QIAamp DNA kit. Tissues were received within 2 hours of resection and were immediately processed into single-cell suspensions. Tissue was broken up mechanically, digested enzymatically with DNase I, collagenase I and hyaluronidase for approximately 31 minutes at 37 degrees C, and then filtered and RBC-lysed. CDR1 MNHNS and CDR2 SASEGT are derived from the germline V gene. The cysteine opens and the phenylalanine closes a CDR3 of 15 amino acids. Just CDR3 DNA is preserved here, 45 bases in frame from base 1. The junction carries 9 bases between V and J, which are trimmed by 0 bases and 4 bases respectively.

The TCR comes from a human donor with non-small cell lung cancer. Sequences were obtained from non-adjacent lung tissue. Recombination connected TRBV6-1 to TRBJ2-2, with a tentative D gene TRBD1 over 5 matching bases. The CDR3 amino acid sequence is: CASSEAGAGTGELFF. The sequenced DNA is TGTGCCAGCAGTGAAGCTGGGGCAGGCACCGGGGAGCTGTTTTTT.